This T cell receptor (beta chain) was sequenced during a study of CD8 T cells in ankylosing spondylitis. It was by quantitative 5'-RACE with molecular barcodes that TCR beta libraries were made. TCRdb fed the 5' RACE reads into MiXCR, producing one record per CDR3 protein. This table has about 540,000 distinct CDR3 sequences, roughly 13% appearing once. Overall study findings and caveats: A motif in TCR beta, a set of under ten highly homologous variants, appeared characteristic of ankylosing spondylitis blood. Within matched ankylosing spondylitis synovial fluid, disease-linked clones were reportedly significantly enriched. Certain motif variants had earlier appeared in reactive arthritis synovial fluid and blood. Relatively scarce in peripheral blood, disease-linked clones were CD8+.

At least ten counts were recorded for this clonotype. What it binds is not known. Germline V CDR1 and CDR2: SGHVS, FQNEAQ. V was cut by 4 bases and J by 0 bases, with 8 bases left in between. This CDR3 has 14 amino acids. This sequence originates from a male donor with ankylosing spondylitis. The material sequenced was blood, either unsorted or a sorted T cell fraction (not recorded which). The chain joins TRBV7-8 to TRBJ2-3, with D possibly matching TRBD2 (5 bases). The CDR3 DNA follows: TGTGCCAGCAGCTGGGAGCCTAGCACAGATACGCAGTATTTT. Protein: CASSWEPSTDTQYF.